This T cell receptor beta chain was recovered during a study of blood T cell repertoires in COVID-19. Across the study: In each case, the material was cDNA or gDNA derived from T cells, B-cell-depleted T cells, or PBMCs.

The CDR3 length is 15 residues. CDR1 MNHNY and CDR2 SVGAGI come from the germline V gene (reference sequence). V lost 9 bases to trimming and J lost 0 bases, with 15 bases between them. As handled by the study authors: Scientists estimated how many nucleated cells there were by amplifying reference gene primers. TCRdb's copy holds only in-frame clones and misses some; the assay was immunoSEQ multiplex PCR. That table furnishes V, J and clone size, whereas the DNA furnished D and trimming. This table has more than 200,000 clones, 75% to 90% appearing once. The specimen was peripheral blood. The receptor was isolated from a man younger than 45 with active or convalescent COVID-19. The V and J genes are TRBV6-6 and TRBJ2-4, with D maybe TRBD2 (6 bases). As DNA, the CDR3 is TGTGCCAGTGTGATGGGGGGAATAGCCAAAAACATTCAGTACTTC. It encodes CASVMGGIAKNIQYF.